This TCR delta chain emerged from a study of γδ T cells in repeated Plasmodium falciparum infection (dated by TCRdb to the early 2020s). Describing the broader study: The natural-infection arm enrolled Malian children exposed to intense seasonal malaria transmission, compared against age and gender matched Australian children. Four controlled human malaria infections were administered to about five malaria-naive U.S. adults over roughly 590 days by bites from P. falciparum NF54-infected Anopheles stephensi mosquitoes. Samples from controlled-infection subjects were taken at baseline, right before selected infections, and 21 days after each infection. The gammadelta TCR repertoires from Mali were analysed in two ways: cross-sectionally during periods with no transmission, and longitudinally across episodes of acute febrile malaria. In the study, the shaping of the human gammadelta T cell repertoire by repeated Plasmodium falciparum infection was examined using natural infection in Mali and controlled human malaria infection.

Overall results and qualifications from the work: In Vdelta2-negative, largely Vdelta1+, gammadelta TCR repertoires, repeated controlled infections appeared to drive waves of new clonotype selection. The Malian cohort came from a small rural village of predominantly one ethnic group, limiting generalizability. Because the controlled-infection cohort was small, analysis of inter-individual variability in gammadelta T cell responses was limited. Compared with Australian children, Malian children appeared to have Vdelta2-negative gammadelta TCR repertoires that were more clonally expanded, less diverse and less shared. A highly stable polyclonal repertoire over time and infection, with many inter-individual overlapping TCRgamma sequences, was shown by Vgamma9/Vdelta2+ TCR repertoires.

For bulk TCR repertoire analysis, Vgamma9/Vdelta2+ and Vdelta2-negative gammadelta T cell populations were flow-sorted out of peripheral blood mononuclear cells. The method behind the library was multiplex PCR. The data were produced on an Illumina MiSeq. From each sorted gammadelta T cell sample, both TCR gamma (TRG) and TCR delta (TRD) chains were sequenced. As for how the authors treated the data: Clonotype tree plots, accumulated frequency of the top 20 clonotypes, diversity index (DI) and D75 metrics were included in the repertoire analyses. For TCRdb, the public reads were processed anew by CATT, and duplicate DNA sequences were folded into one row. TCRdb, not the original authors, processed these V and J calls. The sample has 45,000 to 60,000 delta-chain clones on record, approximately 1.8% of them singletons. The ten largest account for about 24% of the sample. CDR1 and CDR2 are drawn from the germline V gene: TSWWSYY, QGS. There are 23 amino acids in the CDR3, from cysteine to phenylalanine inclusive. The sequence is cut down to CDR3 DNA, 69 bases in frame from base 1. V is reduced by 4 bases and J by 2 bases, leaving a spacing of 38 bases between them.

This clone came up many times. Its antigen target is currently unknown. TCRdb's entry gives the protein of a much larger clone, which mismatches this DNA's translation at residue 17, likely from a read error; the protein reported here is translated from the DNA. This sequence originates from a pool of human donors (malaria-infected and uninfected, not separated). The chain links TRDV1 with TRDJ1; the D gene cannot be resolved beyond TRDD2 or TRDD3, each matching 8 bases. TCRdb lists no J gene, so it was determined here by aligning the DNA to germline. Sequencing was performed on gamma-delta T cells from blood. The encoded CDR3 is CALGVPPLFLRGWGRDGTDKLIF. The base sequence is TGTGCTCTTGGGGTCCCTCCCCTCTTCCTACGTGGCTGGGGGAGAGACGGAACCGATAAACTCATCTTT.